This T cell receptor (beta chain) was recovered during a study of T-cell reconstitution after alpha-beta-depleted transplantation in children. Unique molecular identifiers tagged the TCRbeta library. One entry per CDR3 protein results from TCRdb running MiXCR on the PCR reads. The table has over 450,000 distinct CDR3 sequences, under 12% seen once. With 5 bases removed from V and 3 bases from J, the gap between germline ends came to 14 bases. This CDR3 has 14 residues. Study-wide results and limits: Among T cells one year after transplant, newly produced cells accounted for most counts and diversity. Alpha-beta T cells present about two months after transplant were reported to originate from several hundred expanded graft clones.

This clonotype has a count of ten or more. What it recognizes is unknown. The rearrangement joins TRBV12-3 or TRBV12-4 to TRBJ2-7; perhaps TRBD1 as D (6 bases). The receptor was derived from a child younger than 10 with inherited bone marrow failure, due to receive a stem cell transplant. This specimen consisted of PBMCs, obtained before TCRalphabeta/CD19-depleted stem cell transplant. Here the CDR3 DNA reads TGTGCCAGCAGTAACCGGGACAAGTACTACGAGCAGTACTTC. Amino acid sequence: CASSNRDKYYEQYF.